The 10 T cell receptor beta chains presented below share a single source sample, sequenced in a study of blood T cell repertoires in COVID-19 (dated by TCRdb to 2020 to 2021). Library preparation used the immunoSEQ multiplex PCR assay. Imported from immuneACCESS, the table was reduced by TCRdb to in-frame sequences with V and J called. These copies leave out some clones; in studies compared against another copy, an unresolved V gene accounts for under half, and the cause of the remainder is not known. Here the sample has approximately 76,000 clones; 80% to 90% occur a single time. The ten largest clones take up over 15% of the sample. Sequenced sample: peripheral blood. The receptor source for this set is a man aged 80 or over in a cohort sampled during active COVID-19.

This chain joins TRBV2 and TRBJ1-2, with D maybe TRBD1 (5 bases). This CDR3 is 14 amino acids long. Germline V gene sequence: CDR1 SNHLY, CDR2 FYNNEI. Trimming pared 0 bases from V and 6 bases from J, leaving 11 bases between. CDR3 sequence (DNA): TGTGCCAGCAGTGAAGCGGGGCGGTTTGATGGCTACACCTTC. This codes for CASSEAGRFDGYTF.

The V and J genes are TRBV7-8 and TRBJ1-2; possibly TRBD1 for D (5 bases). The CDR3 is made up of 15 amino acids. Germline V lookup: CDR1 SGHVS, CDR2 FQNEAQ. V was clipped by 0 bases and J by 8 bases, with 16 bases between them. In DNA form, the CDR3 reads TGTGCCAGCAGCTTAGCTTTTACAGGAAGTCGCGGCTACACCTTC. This sequence encodes CASSLAFTGSRGYTF.

The chain recombines TRBV9 with TRBJ2-7, with TRBD2 identical over 13 bases. This CDR3 comprises 15 residues. The germline gives CDR1 SGDLS, CDR2 YYNGEE. V shed 0 bases and J 4 bases; nucleotides not matched to a gene: 1. CDR3 sequence (DNA): TGTGCCAGCAGCGTAGGACTAGCGGGGGGATACGAGCAGTACTTC. Amino acids: CASSVGLAGGYEQYF.

This chain joins TRBV15 and TRBJ2-2; 7 bases are a match to TRBD1. This CDR3 spans 13 amino acids. The germline V gene has CDR1 LNHNV and CDR2 YYDKDF (reference sequence). The V gene end was trimmed by 8 bases and the J gene end by 1 base; junction bases not matched to a gene: 1. DNA of the CDR3: TGTGCCACCCGGACAGGGAACACCGGGGAGCTGTTTTTT. This sequence encodes CATRTGNTGELFF.

Only a few counts were recorded for this clone. V and J are TRBV3-1 (or the pseudogene TRBV3-2) and TRBJ1-3; no clear D. CDR1 and CDR2 from the germline V gene are LGHDT and YNNKEL (reference sequence). This CDR3 region has 14 residues. V was shortened by 1 base and J by 0 bases, with 4 bases between the two germline ends. CDR3 coding DNA: TGTGCCAGCAGCCAAGTTAACTCTGGAAACACCATATATTTT. Translated: CASSQVNSGNTIYF.

The chain links TRBV10-3 to TRBJ2-5; TRBD2 agrees at 9 bases. The germline CDR1 and CDR2 sequences are ENHRY and SYGVKD. V shed 2 bases and J 0 bases; nucleotides not matched to a gene: 1. The CDR3 is 15 residues long. The CDR3 nucleotides read TGTGCCATCAGTGAGCCTAGCGGGGACCAAGAGACCCAGTACTTC. Encoded protein: CAISEPSGDQETQYF.

The chain couples TRBV5-6 to TRBJ2-2; no reliable D call. Trimming took 0 bases from V and 4 from J, leaving 7 bases between them. Germline assignment: CDR1 SGHDT and CDR2 YYEEEE. This CDR3 is 14 amino acids long. CDR3 DNA: TGTGCCAGCAGCTTGGGGCGAGGCACCGGGGAGCTGTTTTTT. This gives the protein CASSLGRGTGELFF.

The rearrangement joins TRBV29-1 to TRBJ1-5; possible D gene TRBD1, 5 bases. Trimming pared 6 bases from V and 5 bases from J, leaving 5 bases between. From germline, CDR1 is SQVTM and CDR2 ANQGSEA. The CDR3 has 10 amino acids. CDR3 region: CSVTDQPQHF. The CDR3 region has the DNA TGCAGCGTGACAGATCAGCCCCAGCATTTT.

V gene TRBV4-1 combines with J gene TRBJ2-6; TRBD1 aligns across 10 bases. V dropped 4 bases and J dropped 1; count of bases not matched to a gene: 7. The CDR3 is made up of 18 amino acids. Germline CDR1 is MGHRA and CDR2 is YSYEKL. In DNA, the CDR3 is TGCGCCAGCAGCCTCATTCTGGGACAGGGGTCTGGGGCCAACGTCCTGACTTTC. Its protein is CASSLILGQGSGANVLTF.

This clone was seen a few times. The chain is built from TRBV20-1 and TRBJ2-7, with D possibly being TRBD1 (5 bases). The CDR3 is made up of 13 amino acids. The V gene's germline CDR1 is DFQATT and CDR2 SNEGSKA (reference sequence). Trimming pared 3 bases from V and 6 bases from J, leaving 15 bases between. The CDR3 DNA sequence: TGCAGTGCTAGTAATCTCAGGGCCCTCGAGCAGTACTTC. Translating it yields CSASNLRALEQYF.